Shown below are 29 T cell receptor beta chains from a single sample sequenced in a study of blood T cell repertoires in COVID-19. The protocol was immunoSEQ multiplex PCR, while the TCRdb copy is restricted to in-frame clones and leaves out a portion. Of over 150,000 clones listed, 82% were seen once; the top ten hold approximately 12%. The sequencing sample was made of PBMCs or T cells enriched from blood (not recorded which). These receptors all come from a man aged 35 to 55 who had recovered from COVID-19.

V usage is TRBV29-1 and J usage is TRBJ2-1; 7 nucleotides align to TRBD2. Germline CDR1 and CDR2: SQVTM and ANQGSEA. The CDR3 loop spans 10 amino acids. With V trimmed by 6 bases and J by 13 bases, 6 bases remained unmatched. The CDR3 region is CSVISGYQFF. The CDR3 nucleotides read TGCAGCGTGATTAGCGGGTATCAGTTCTTC.

This chain joins TRBV27 and TRBJ2-7; 7 nucleotides match TRBD2. The CDR3 runs to 16 residues. CDR1 and CDR2 (germline): MNHEY, SMNVEV (reference sequence). Trimming cost V 8 bases and J 2 bases; bases outside gene matches: 15. CDR3 in amino acids: CASRSPSSGSTYEQYF. In nucleotides, the CDR3 is TGTGCCAGCCGAAGTCCCTCTAGCGGTTCTACCTACGAGCAGTACTTC.

The table lists this clone with a few counts. The chain recombines TRBV5-4 with TRBJ2-2, with TRBD2 matching over 14 bases. The trim removed 0 bases at V and 6 bases at J, leaving 4 bases unmatched. The CDR3 is 17 residues long. CDR1 is SGHNT and CDR2 is YYREEE in the germline V gene (reference sequence). CDR3 DNA: TGTGCCAGCAGCTTGGGGGGGACTAGCGGGAGAGCCGGGGAGCTGTTTTTT. As protein: CASSLGGTSGRAGELFF. The full variable domain, completed using reference TRBV5-4 and TRBJ2-2, is ETGVTQSPTHLIKTRGQQVTLRCSSQSGHNTVSWYQQALGQGPQFIFQYYREEENGRGNFPPRFSGLQFPNYSSELNVNALELDDSALYLCASSLGGTSGRAGELFFGEGSRLTVL.

The rearrangement links TRBV4-2 to TRBJ1-1; TRBD1 might be the D (6 bases). Germline V gene lookup returns CDR1 LGHNA and CDR2 YNFKEQ. Trimming left V 1 base short and J 4 bases short, with 22 bases between. The CDR3 covers 18 residues. CDR3 sequence (DNA): TGTGCCAGCAGCCAAGGGGGGGGCTTAGGGTTTTTCGGCACTGAAGCTTTCTTT. Its translation: CASSQGGGLGFFGTEAFF.

The rearrangement links TRBV27 to TRBJ1-5; tentatively, D is TRBD1 (5 bases). The germline gives CDR1 MNHEY, CDR2 SMNVEV (reference sequence). The CDR3 sequence is 13 residues long. V shed 6 bases and J shed 11 bases, with 17 bases lying between them. For the CDR3, the DNA is TGTGCCAGCAGAATCAATACAGGCGGGACCCAGCATTTT. Translation: CASRINTGGTQHF.

The chain employs TRBV7-9 and TRBJ1-1; D remains unclear. The CDR3 covers 13 residues. The V gene lost 11 bases and the J gene lost 1 base, with 14 bases spanning the gap. In germline, CDR1 is SEHNR, CDR2 FQNEAQ (reference sequence). DNA for the CDR3: TGTGCCCCCTCCAGCGCTGGGAACACTGAAGCTTTCTTT. Translation gives CAPSSAGNTEAFF.

The chain recombines TRBV5-5 with TRBJ1-1; tentative D call: TRBD1 (5 bases). V was shortened by 1 base and J by 4 bases, with 17 bases between the two germline ends. Looked up from germline, CDR1 is SGHKS and CDR2 is YYEKEE (reference sequence). This CDR3 region has 16 residues. The DNA for the CDR3 is TGTGCCAGCAGCTTGTTTGGGGGGGTGGTTGTCACTGAAGCTTTCTTT. Its protein is CASSLFGGVVVTEAFF. Full variable domain (outside the CDR3, taken from reference TRBV5-5 and TRBJ1-1): DAGVTQSPTHLIKTRGQQVTLRCSPISGHKSVSWYQQVLGQGPQFIFQYYEKEERGRGNFPDRFSARQFPNYSSELNVNALLLGDSALYLCASSLFGGVVVTEAFFGQGTRLTVV.

The J gene is TRBJ2-7, the V gene TRBV29-1; D might be TRBD2 (6 bases). Germline V gene sequence: CDR1 SQVTM, CDR2 ANQGSEA. V was clipped by 7 bases and J by 6 bases, with 13 bases between them. This CDR3 contains 11 residues. CDR3 residues: CSAGSGGEQYV. CDR3 in DNA: TGCAGCGCCGGGAGTGGGGGCGAGCAGTACGTC.

The J gene is TRBJ1-1, the V gene TRBV24-1; D is perhaps TRBD1 (6 bases). The CDR3 has 14 amino acids. The germline V gene has CDR1 KGHDR and CDR2 SFDVKD. V dropped 6 bases and J dropped 6 bases, with 16 bases sitting between them. The CDR3 spells CATSQQGTEAEAFF. CDR3 DNA sequence: TGTGCCACCAGTCAACAGGGAACCGAGGCTGAAGCTTTCTTT.

The chain carries TRBV11-3 and TRBJ2-2; weak D call: TRBD1 (5 bases). The CDR3 is 14 residues long. Germline V lookup: CDR1 SGHNT, CDR2 YENEEA. V shed 5 bases and J shed 4 bases, with 11 bases lying between them. CDR3 sequence: CASSPGFSTGELFF. The DNA for the CDR3 is TGTGCCAGCAGCCCAGGGTTTAGCACCGGGGAGCTGTTTTTT.

V usage is TRBV12-3 or TRBV12-4 and J usage is TRBJ2-2; TRBD2 agrees at 7 bases. V shed 5 bases and J 6 bases; nucleotides not matched to a gene: 3. This CDR3 region has 13 residues. The CDR3 is CASSRREAGELFF. The CDR3 region has the DNA TGTGCCAGCAGTCGACGGGAGGCCGGGGAGCTGTTTTTT.

The chain links TRBV18 to TRBJ2-7; the D is unclear. The germline V gene encodes CDR1 KGHSH and CDR2 LQKENI. The V end was cut by 5 bases, the J end by 2 bases, with 10 bases between. This CDR3 is 13 amino acids long. The CDR3: CASSSTEPYEQYV. CDR3 nucleotides: TGTGCCAGCTCATCGACTGAGCCCTACGAGCAGTACGTC.

The V gene is TRBV7-3, the J gene TRBJ2-5, with D unresolved. The germline gives CDR1 SGHTA, CDR2 FQGTGA. The CDR3 is 14 amino acids. V dropped 2 bases and J dropped 0 bases, with 7 bases sitting between them. The CDR3 spells CASSLSPYQETQYF. In nucleotides, the CDR3 is TGTGCCAGCAGCTTATCTCCGTACCAAGAGACCCAGTACTTC.

This clone was seen ten or more times. The J gene is TRBJ1-2, the V gene TRBV4-2; perhaps TRBD1 as D (5 bases). This CDR3 is 18 amino acids long. With 2 bases removed from V and 0 bases from J, the gap between germline ends came to 19 bases. CDR1 is LGHNA, CDR2 YNFKEQ, per germline. The CDR3 DNA follows: TGTGCCAGCAGCCAACCCCGGGACCAGGAGGGTCCTAACTATGGCTACACCTTC. Translation: CASSQPRDQEGPNYGYTF.

V usage is TRBV5-1 and J usage is TRBJ2-1, with 10 nucleotides matching TRBD2. Germline CDR1 and CDR2: SGHRS and YFSETQ. V gave up 0 bases and J gave up 7 bases; unmatched junction bases: 1. The CDR3 sequence is 14 residues long. CDR3 amino acids: CASSLASGRNEQFF. The CDR3 nucleotides are TGCGCCAGCAGCTTGGCTAGCGGGAGAAATGAGCAGTTCTTC. Supplemented by reference TRBV5-1 and TRBJ2-1, the full variable domain reads KAGVTQTPRYLIKTRGQQVTLSCSPISGHRSVSWYQQTPGQGLQFLFEYFSETQRNKGNFPGRFSGRQFSNSRSEMNVSTLELGDSALYLCASSLASGRNEQFFGPGTRLTVL.

This chain uses TRBV24-1 with TRBJ2-3, with 8 positions matching TRBD2. The CDR3 is 17 amino acids. The germline CDR1 and CDR2 sequences are KGHDR and SFDVKD. V was pared by 1 base and J by 1 base, with 6 bases of the junction left unmatched. In nucleotides, the CDR3 is TGTGCCACCAGTGATTTCCAGCGGGAGCTGGGCACAGATACGCAGTATTTT. Amino acids: CATSDFQRELGTDTQYF.

The V call is TRBV19, the J call TRBJ2-1; TRBD2 agrees at 7 bases. CDR3 length: 16 amino acids. V shed 4 bases, J shed 7 bases, and the junction held 13 bases outside the gene matches. Per the germline V gene, CDR1 is LNHDA and CDR2 is SQIVND (reference sequence). Here the CDR3 reads CASSRGLIRVGNEQFF. The DNA of the CDR3 is TGTGCCAGTAGTAGGGGACTAATCAGGGTTGGGAATGAGCAGTTCTTC.

This chain links TRBV2 with TRBJ1-5; D is uncertain. Between the trimmed V and J ends, which lost 8 bases and 5 bases, there was a span of 19 bases. Germline V gives CDR1 SNHLY, CDR2 FYNNEI. This CDR3 is 15 amino acids long. CDR3 bases: TGTGCCAGCTCCGGCCGAGGGTCTTCCTATCAGCCCCAGCATTTT. The encoded protein is CASSGRGSSYQPQHF.

This clone was counted a few times. This chain connects TRBV24-1 to TRBJ1-5; 10 positions agree with TRBD1. CDR1 is KGHDR and CDR2 is SFDVKD in the germline V gene. CDR3 length equals 17 residues. J gave up 4 bases and V 4 bases, and 9 bases lay outside the gene matches. The DNA of the CDR3 is TGTGCCACCAGTGACCGATCACGGGGACAGGGGAATCAGCCCCAGCATTTT. This encodes CATSDRSRGQGNQPQHF.

V and J are TRBV5-1 and TRBJ2-3, with 8 bases lining up with TRBD1. CDR3 length: 13 residues. In germline, CDR1 is SGHRS, CDR2 YFSETQ. Trimming at V came to 2 bases and at J to 13 bases, leaving 9 bases not matched to a gene. The CDR3 DNA sequence: TGCGCCAGCAGCTTAAGTTGGACAGGGTATAAGTATTTT. Its translation is CASSLSWTGYKYF.

The chain uses TRBV24-1 and TRBJ2-3, with 7 nucleotides matching TRBD1. The length of the CDR3 is 13 residues. Germline V CDR1 and CDR2: KGHDR, SFDVKD. V trimming: 6 bases; J trimming: 7 bases; junction bases outside the gene matches: 6. In DNA form, the CDR3 reads TGTGCCACCAGTCGCCCGGGACAGAATACGCAGTATTTT. Translation gives CATSRPGQNTQYF.

This chain connects TRBV15 to TRBJ2-2, with a weak D call TRBD1 (5 bases). V dropped 5 bases and J dropped 4 bases, with 14 bases sitting between them. Germline V lookup: CDR1 LNHNV, CDR2 YYDKDF (reference sequence). The CDR3 covers 15 residues. CDR3 protein: CATSVNTGSTGELFF. The CDR3, as DNA: TGTGCCACCAGCGTCAATACAGGTTCCACCGGGGAGCTGTTTTTT.

This chain uses TRBV28 with TRBJ2-1, with 7 bases matching TRBD1. Unmatched junction bases numbered 7, after V lost 4 bases and J lost 10 bases. Germline CDR1 reads MDHEN; CDR2 reads SYDVKM. The CDR3 covers 13 residues. Here the CDR3 reads CASSSPYRGEQFF. As DNA, the CDR3 is TGTGCCAGCAGTTCCCCCTACAGGGGCGAGCAGTTCTTC. Full variable domain (remainder filled in from reference TRBV28 and TRBJ2-1): DVKVTQSSRYLVKRTGEKVFLECVQDMDHENMFWYRQDPGLGLRLIYFSYDVKMKEKGDIPEGYSVSREKKERFSLILESASTNQTSMYLCASSSPYRGEQFFGPGTRLTVL.

The chain employs TRBV5-1 and TRBJ2-1, with TRBD1 matching 9 bases. This CDR3 contains 15 residues. V lost 4 bases, J lost 4 bases, and 6 bases stayed unmatched. Germline V CDR1 and CDR2: SGHRS, YFSETQ. The CDR3 loop reads CASSQGQGIYNEQFF. The CDR3 nucleotides are TGCGCCAGCAGCCAGGGACAGGGAATTTACAATGAGCAGTTCTTC. Based on the CDR3 plus reference TRBV5-1 and TRBJ2-1, the full variable domain is KAGVTQTPRYLIKTRGQQVTLSCSPISGHRSVSWYQQTPGQGLQFLFEYFSETQRNKGNFPGRFSGRQFSNSRSEMNVSTLELGDSALYLCASSQGQGIYNEQFFGPGTRLTVL.

There are a few counts of this clone. The J gene is TRBJ1-3, the V gene TRBV3-1 (or the pseudogene TRBV3-2); D is unclear. The CDR3 runs to 14 residues. Germline V gene sequence: CDR1 LGHDT, CDR2 YNNKEL (reference sequence). Trimming cost V 4 bases and J 1 base, with 8 bases left between them. The CDR3: CASSLSGSGNTIYF. The CDR3 DNA sequence: TGTGCCAGCAGCCTTAGCGGATCTGGAAACACCATATATTTT.

The genes are TRBV9 and TRBJ2-1; perhaps TRBD1 as D (7 bases). The CDR3 has 16 amino acids. V lost 6 bases and J 1 base, leaving 17 bases between the germline ends. CDR1 is SGDLS and CDR2 is YYNGEE in the germline V gene. The CDR3 here is CASTPRGDLSYNEQFF. The CDR3 nucleotides are TGTGCCAGCACCCCCAGGGGGGACCTTTCCTACAATGAGCAGTTCTTC.

The V and J genes are TRBV2 and TRBJ2-1, with 7 bases lining up with TRBD1. V shed 1 base and J 8 bases; nucleotides not matched to a gene: 8. The CDR3 has 15 amino acids. Per the germline V gene, CDR1 is SNHLY and CDR2 is FYNNEI. CDR3 nucleotides: TGTGCCAGCAGTGAAGGGCCGGCAGGGGGATATGAGCAGTTCTTC. Translated, it gives CASSEGPAGGYEQFF.

V gene TRBV19 combines with J gene TRBJ2-1; 10 positions agree with TRBD2. The CDR3 spans 18 residues. Germline V lookup: CDR1 LNHDA, CDR2 SQIVND (reference sequence). The V segment lost 1 base and the J segment 8 bases; nucleotides outside the gene matches: 14. The CDR3 region has the DNA TGTGCCAGTAGTATAGGGCTAGCGGGAGCCCTGAACGGGGATGAGCAGTTCTTC. Translating gives CASSIGLAGALNGDEQFF.

This clone was picked up one time. This chain connects TRBV29-1 to TRBJ1-4; TRBD1 might be the D (5 bases). This CDR3 is built from 11 residues. CDR1 and CDR2 from the germline V gene are SQVTM and ANQGSEA. The chain's CDR3 is CGWGTNEKLFF. CDR3 nucleotide sequence: TGCGGCTGGGGCACTAATGAAAAACTGTTTTTT.